These 30 T cell receptor beta chains share one sample of origin, sequenced in a study of T-cell reconstitution after alpha-beta-depleted transplantation in children. Unique molecular identifiers tagged the TCRbeta library. TCRdb re-derived calls from the PCR reads in MiXCR, one entry per CDR3 protein. Here the sample spans hundreds of thousands of distinct CDR3 sequences, about 9.2% being singletons. The sequencing used PBMCs from the stem cell graft donor, collected from the stem cell graft. These TCRs come from a human donor who donated a stem cell graft to a child with acute lymphoblastic leukemia.

This clonotype was observed at least ten times. This rearrangement joins TRBV6-5 to TRBJ2-5, with 10 nucleotides matching TRBD1. The V gene's germline CDR1 is MNHEY and CDR2 SVGAGI. CDR3 length equals 15 residues. Losses at the gene ends were 0 bases for V and 5 bases for J; bases not matched to a gene: 3. The CDR3 is CASSYSGTGVETQYF. CDR3 nucleotide sequence: TGTGCCAGCAGTTACTCAGGGACAGGGGTGGAGACCCAGTACTTC.

At least ten counts were recorded for this clonotype. The rearrangement links TRBV12-3 or TRBV12-4 to TRBJ1-4; D possibly corresponds to TRBD1 (6 bases). The CDR3 is 15 amino acids. The V end lost 3 bases, the J end lost 7 bases, and 15 bases lay between the germline ends. The CDR3 here is CASSLGGQPSEKLFF. The CDR3 coding sequence is TGTGCCAGCAGTTTGGGGGGGCAGCCCAGTGAAAAACTGTTTTTT.

This clonotype was seen a handful of times. The rearrangement uses TRBV10-2 and TRBJ2-7, with a weak D call TRBD2 (6 bases). V dropped 3 bases and J dropped 0 bases, with 9 bases sitting between them. This CDR3 is built from 14 residues. Germline values: CDR1 WSHSY, CDR2 SAAADI. The CDR3 nucleotides read TGCGCCAGCAGTGACGAGACTAGCTCCTACGAGCAGTACTTC. Its protein is CASSDETSSYEQYF.

This clonotype was found many times. J is TRBJ1-6 and V is TRBV3-1, with TRBD1 matching 8 bases. The V gene's germline CDR1 is LGHDT and CDR2 YNNKEL (reference sequence). With 1 base clipped from V and 10 bases from J, the junction kept 6 bases outside the gene matches. This CDR3 has 15 amino acids. The CDR3 bases are TGTGCCAGCAGCCAAGGCCCGGACAGGGACTCACCCCTCCACTTT. Its translation: CASSQGPDRDSPLHF.

This clonotype was recorded a few times. The chain joins TRBV6-2 or TRBV6-3 to TRBJ2-5; no clear D. This CDR3 region has 13 residues. Trimming removed 2 bases at V and 7 bases at J, with 11 bases between. Per germline, CDR1 MNHEY and CDR2 SVGEGT. The CDR3 region is CASSYGYQVTQYF. In nucleotides, the CDR3 is TGTGCCAGCAGTTACGGGTATCAGGTGACCCAGTACTTC.

The chain recombines TRBV14 with TRBJ2-5; possibly TRBD1 for D (6 bases). The CDR3 consists of 18 residues. Germline V gene lookup returns CDR1 SGHDN and CDR2 FVKESK. The V and J ends lost 2 bases and 6 bases respectively, with 25 bases between them. The CDR3 sequence is CASSQLSLGATLAKTQYF. The CDR3 nucleotides are TGTGCCAGCAGCCAACTCAGTCTGGGGGCTACGTTGGCGAAGACCCAGTACTTC.

This chain joins TRBV7-6 and TRBJ1-1; D unresolved. CDR1 and CDR2 from the germline V gene are SGHVS and FNYEAQ. V lost 6 bases and J 0 bases, leaving 8 bases between the germline ends. CDR3 length: 13 residues. The CDR3 DNA is TGTGCCAGCAGTTGGAAAGTGAACACTGAAGCTTTCTTT. Its translation: CASSWKVNTEAFF.

The table lists this clonotype with many counts. The chain couples TRBV11-2 to TRBJ2-1, with TRBD2 matching 10 bases. Trimming cost V 8 bases and J 4 bases; bases outside gene matches: 2. The CDR3 sequence is 13 residues long. Germline-derived CDR1 and CDR2 are SGHAT and FQNNGV. The chain's CDR3 is CASRSGGYNEQFF. CDR3 sequence (DNA): TGTGCCAGCCGTAGCGGGGGGTACAATGAGCAGTTCTTC.

This clonotype has only a few counts. The J gene is TRBJ1-5, the V gene TRBV18; D gene ambiguous. V lost 0 bases to trimming and J lost 8 bases, with 14 bases between them. Germline V lookup: CDR1 KGHSH, CDR2 LQKENI. The CDR3 has 15 amino acids. As DNA, the CDR3 is TGTGCCAGCTCACCACCAGGAGCCGAGTGGAAGCCCCAGCATTTT. Protein: CASSPPGAEWKPQHF. The full variable domain, completed using reference TRBV18 and TRBJ1-5, is NAGVMQNPRHLVRRRGQEARLRCSPMKGHSHVYWYRQLPEEGLKFMVYLQKENIIDESGMPKERFSAEFPKEGPSILRIQQVVRGDSAAYFCASSPPGAEWKPQHFGDGTRLSIL.

This chain joins TRBV12-3 or TRBV12-4 and TRBJ1-5; D unclear. The CDR3 runs to 15 residues. Trimming removed 3 bases from V and 1 base from J, with 10 bases in between. CDR3: CASSFAEYSNQPQHF. The CDR3 coding sequence is TGTGCCAGCAGTTTCGCAGAATACAGCAATCAGCCCCAGCATTTT.

This clonotype was seen at least ten times. The chain employs TRBV5-1 and TRBJ2-1; weak D call: TRBD1 (7 bases). V was shortened by 5 bases and J by 8 bases, with 11 bases between the two germline ends. The length of the CDR3 is 12 residues. Germline V gene lookup returns CDR1 SGHRS and CDR2 YFSETQ. The CDR3 loop is CASRRDSDEQFF. The CDR3 bases are TGCGCCAGCAGGCGGGACAGCGATGAGCAGTTCTTC.

The sample holds a few counts of this clonotype. V usage is TRBV7-9 and J usage is TRBJ1-6, with 10 bases aligning to TRBD1. J gave up 9 bases and V 5 bases, and 10 bases lay outside the gene matches. The germline gives CDR1 SEHNR, CDR2 FQNEAQ (reference sequence). The CDR3 has 16 residues. CDR3: CASSEAAGQGTSPLHF. CDR3 nucleotides: TGTGCCAGCAGCGAGGCCGCGGGACAGGGGACTTCACCCCTCCACTTT.

A few counts support this clonotype. The V call is TRBV6-1, the J call TRBJ2-5; D might be TRBD1 (5 bases). V shed 5 bases and J shed 9 bases, with 10 bases lying between them. The germline gives CDR1 MNHNS, CDR2 SASEGT. This CDR3 is 11 amino acids long. The CDR3 spells CASSNQGPQYF. In DNA, the CDR3 is TGTGCCAGCAGTAACCAGGGTCCCCAGTACTTC.

The V and J genes are TRBV7-9 and TRBJ1-5, with D uncertain. Deletions cut 4 bases from V and 8 bases from J, with 18 bases between. The CDR3 has 15 amino acids. Germline CDR1 SEHNR, CDR2 FQNEAQ (reference sequence). In DNA form, the CDR3 reads TGTGCCAGCAGCTCCCAGGCCCTCGGGAAAGAGCCCCAGCATTTT. As protein: CASSSQALGKEPQHF.

This clonotype was seen repeatedly, ten times or more. This chain uses TRBV7-9 with TRBJ2-5; D tentatively reads TRBD1 or TRBD2 (5 bases each). CDR3 length: 15 residues. Germline V gene data show CDR1 as SEHNR and CDR2 as FQNEAQ (reference sequence). The V and J ends lost 1 base and 9 bases respectively, with 18 bases between them. DNA for the CDR3: TGTGCCAGCAGCTTAGAAAAAGGGACCAACCGTGCCCAGTACTTC. The encoded protein is CASSLEKGTNRAQYF.

This clonotype appeared many times. J is TRBJ1-1 and V is TRBV11-2, with 12 nucleotides matching TRBD1. Germline CDR1 reads SGHAT; CDR2 reads FQNNGV. The CDR3 spans 15 residues. The V segment lost 3 bases and the J segment 5 bases; nucleotides outside the gene matches: 4. CDR3 in amino acids: CASSFGDRGLTEAFF. The CDR3 bases are TGTGCCAGCAGCTTTGGGGACAGGGGGCTTACTGAAGCTTTCTTT.

This clonotype was recorded a few times. This chain joins TRBV20-1 and TRBJ2-4; D assignment may be TRBD1 or TRBD2 (5 bases each). Trimming stripped 2 bases from V and 2 bases from J, with 10 bases between. The CDR3 has 14 amino acids. CDR1 and CDR2 (germline): DFQATT, SNEGSKA (reference sequence). This chain's CDR3 is CSARPGTPKNIQYF. The CDR3 nucleotides read TGCAGTGCTAGACCAGGGACGCCCAAAAACATTCAGTACTTC.

In DNA form, the CDR3 reads TGTGCCATCGCGGGGGGCTCCTATGGCTACACCTTC. Translating gives CAIAGGSYGYTF. The rearrangement joins TRBV10-3 to TRBJ1-2; a possible D gene is TRBD1 (6 bases). The CDR3 totals 12 residues. Trimming shortened V by 8 bases and J by 4 bases, and 11 bases separated the two germline ends. Germline loops: CDR1 ENHRY, CDR2 SYGVKD.

Concerning this clonotype: The DNA is left out, because the CDR3 cannot be placed on it with certainty; the CDR3 is given as TCRdb lists it. V usage is TRBV20-1 and J usage is TRBJ2-7; the table calls TRBD1, which could not be checked here. The CDR3 sequence runs 11 residues, both termini included. Germline V gene data show CDR1 as DFQATT and CDR2 as SNEGSKA (reference sequence). The CDR3 loop is CSASWGQGSYF.

This clonotype was counted many times. The chain carries TRBV25-1 and TRBJ1-6, with unresolved D. The V end lost 5 bases, the J end lost 7 bases, and 18 bases lay between the germline ends. CDR3 length equals 16 residues. Germline V gives CDR1 MGHDK, CDR2 SYGVNS. This CDR3 is CASSTAYSRGNSPLHF. Written as DNA, the CDR3 is TGTGCCAGCAGTACGGCATACTCCAGAGGGAATTCACCCCTCCACTTT.

The chain carries TRBV5-1 and TRBJ2-1; TRBD2 matches at 7 bases. J was trimmed by 6 bases and V by 3 bases; bases with no gene match: 9. CDR1 and CDR2 from the germline V gene are SGHRS and YFSETQ. The CDR3 covers 15 residues. The CDR3 region is CASSSRTGGGNEQFF. CDR3 DNA: TGCGCCAGCAGCTCCCGGACTGGCGGGGGCAATGAGCAGTTCTTC.

Only a few counts were recorded for this clonotype. V and J are TRBV5-5 and TRBJ1-1; D is undetermined. CDR3 size: 15 residues. Trimming left V 5 bases short and J 5 bases short, with 19 bases between. Germline lookup yields CDR1 SGHKS and CDR2 YYEKEE (reference sequence). DNA of the CDR3: TGTGCCAGCAGTAAACCGGGAGCTTTGGGTACTGAAGCTTTCTTT. Translated: CASSKPGALGTEAFF.

The V and J genes are TRBV7-2 and TRBJ2-1, with D possibly being TRBD1 (6 bases). V shed 6 bases and J shed 0 bases, with 15 bases lying between them. This CDR3 is built from 16 residues. Germline CDR1 and CDR2: SGHTA and FQGNSA. The DNA of the CDR3 is TGTGCCAGCAGACAAGACAGGTCTTCCTCCTACAATGAGCAGTTCTTC. It yields the protein CASRQDRSSSYNEQFF.

This clonotype was found many times. This chain uses TRBV5-1 with TRBJ1-1, with D possibly matching TRBD1 (5 bases). The V end was cut by 0 bases, the J end by 1 base, with 7 bases between. The CDR3 spans 14 residues. Germline loops: CDR1 SGHRS, CDR2 YFSETQ. This CDR3 is CASSLGGSNTEAFF. CDR3 nucleotide sequence: TGCGCCAGCAGCTTGGGGGGGTCGAACACTGAAGCTTTCTTT.

This clonotype was counted only a few times. The CDR3 DNA is TGCAGTGCTAGAGATTTCAACGAGCCTGGCGAGACCCAGTACTTC. Translated, it gives CSARDFNEPGETQYF. The chain couples TRBV20-1 to TRBJ2-5; D is unresolved. V was clipped by 0 bases and J by 5 bases, with 16 bases between them. The CDR3 consists of 15 residues. Germline CDR1 and CDR2: DFQATT and SNEGSKA (reference sequence).

This clonotype was recorded a few times. The chain carries TRBV7-2 and TRBJ1-2; D not resolved. Trimming left V 5 bases short and J 6 bases short, with 19 bases between. CDR1 and CDR2 from the germline V gene are SGHTA and FQGNSA. CDR3 size: 15 residues. CDR3 bases: TGTGCCAGCAGCCGAACATTCGGGTCAGAGAATGGCTACACCTTC. This encodes CASSRTFGSENGYTF.

The V and J genes are TRBV27 and TRBJ2-7; D gene unclear. Germline-derived CDR1 and CDR2 are MNHEY and SMNVEV (reference sequence). Trimming left V 11 bases short and J 1 base short, with 15 bases between. The CDR3 runs to 13 residues. The CDR3 coding sequence is TGTGCCGCAGCGTCCGGGCTATCCTACGAGCAGTACTTC. Translating gives CAAASGLSYEQYF.

This clonotype was detected many times. This chain joins TRBV7-2 and TRBJ1-4, with a tentative D call TRBD1 (6 bases). The V end was cut by 0 bases, the J end by 4 bases, with 12 bases between. Germline V gives CDR1 SGHTA, CDR2 FQGNSA. The length of the CDR3 is 16 residues. CDR3 nucleotide sequence: TGTGCCAGCAGCTTAGCGGGGGGCGCGAATAATGAAAAACTGTTTTTT. Encoded protein: CASSLAGGANNEKLFF.

This clonotype was counted ten times or more. The chain combines TRBV2 with TRBJ2-7; D perhaps matches TRBD2 (6 bases). The germline gives CDR1 SNHLY, CDR2 FYNNEI. CDR3 length: 16 amino acids. The V end was cut by 11 bases, the J end by 1 base, with 24 bases between. CDR3 in amino acids: CAGGTPSHRYSYEQYF. For the CDR3, the DNA is TGTGCCGGAGGGACCCCCTCCCACAGGTATTCCTACGAGCAGTACTTC.

In this sample, this clonotype turned up once. This could be a read error, since a much larger clone is one nucleotide away. This chain links TRBV27 with TRBJ2-2; D gene unclear. The CDR3 loop spans 16 amino acids. Germline V gene data show CDR1 as MNHEY and CDR2 as SMNVEV (reference sequence). CDR3 coding DNA: TGTGCCAGCAGTTTATGGCCAGCCTCGAACAGCGGGGAGCTGTTTTTT. It yields the protein CASSLWPASNSGELFF.